The clone carrying this T cell receptor beta chain has only one observation. Antigen unknown. This entry belongs to a study of CD39 and CD103 CD8 tumor-infiltrating T cells. Findings and limits, study-wide: DN TIL clonotypes largely overlapped peripheral memory CD8 repertoires, unlike DP. DP CD8 TILs seemed more oligoclonal than DN, SP and blood memory CD8.

Patients were not receiving therapy at sample collection. Sorted CD3+CD4-CD8+CD45RA- TILs were divided into DN, SP and DP by CD39 and CD103. V shed 6 bases and J 0 bases; nucleotides not matched to a gene: 4. CDR3 size: 15 residues. Germline loops: CDR1 MNHNS, CDR2 SASEGT. Generated by immunoSEQ multiplex PCR, the TCRdb table keeps only in-frame clones and is missing some. The sample gives roughly 3,000 clones, about 83% of which show up once; 20% to 25% is in the top ten. The rearrangement uses TRBV6-1 and TRBJ2-3; 9 bases fit TRBD2. The receptor was derived from a human donor with head and neck squamous cell carcinoma. Sequencing used CD39- CD103- CD8+ T cells sorted from the tumor. The subset: CD103-CD39- double-negative CD45RA- CD8 T cells. CDR3 amino acids: CASRGTSRSTDTQYF. The CDR3 DNA sequence: TGTGCCAGCAGGGGGACTAGCCGAAGCACAGATACGCAGTATTTT.